This T cell receptor (beta chain) came from a study of T cells in Graves' hyperthyroidism and ophthalmopathy. In the study overall: Staff took peripheral blood when the initial diagnosis was made, before any treatment began.

Amplification of TCR beta CDR3 regions was performed using RNA transcripts as template. Primed by the HTBI set, a first-round RT-PCR was run on the TCR CDR3. One entry per CDR3 protein, called by TCRdb with MiXCR from the multiplex PCR reads. The sample lists some 300,000 distinct CDR3 sequences, roughly 13% seen once, with around 8% in the top ten. This clonotype has a count of ten or more. Recently diagnosed hyperthyroidism of less than 2 months' duration affected patients aged 18 to 65. The PBMCs were taken from roughly 9.3 ml of fresh peripheral blood. CDR1 and CDR2 (germline): DFQATT, SNEGSKA (reference sequence). There are 12 residues in the CDR3. V lost 6 bases and J lost 2; bases outside the gene matches: 2.

This sequence joins TRBV20-1 and TRBJ2-3, with 7 nucleotides matching TRBD1. Sequencing was carried out using blood. This receptor was identified in a middle-aged woman with Graves' hyperthyroidism. The CDR3 DNA sequence: TGCAGTGCGGGGACAGCCACAGATACGCAGTATTTT. Translating it yields CSAGTATDTQYF.